This T cell receptor (beta chain) was captured in a study of shared clonotypes between healthy human individuals. The CDR3 runs to 16 residues. The germline V gene has CDR1 ENHRY and CDR2 SYGVKD. V shed 3 bases and J shed 1 base, with 16 bases lying between them. Using immunoSEQ multiplex PCR, the repertoire was profiled, and TCRdb retains in-frame clones only, with some absent. The table has 2,500,000 or so clones, 80% to 95% seen once; the top ten hold 0.37%. J is TRBJ2-7 and V is TRBV10-3, with TRBD1 as a possible D gene (5 bases). Material for sequencing was naive CD4+ T cells from PBMCs. Sample subset: CD45RA+ positively selected. This TCR came from a man aged 18 to 30 in good health. Some clones in this sample may be carry-over from other donors' samples. CDR3 sequence reads: CAISDQGRVRSYEQYF. Written as DNA, the CDR3 is TGTGCCATCAGTGATCAGGGAAGGGTCCGTTCCTACGAGCAGTACTTC.